This entry describes one T cell receptor (beta chain). Authors' data handling: Reference gene primer amplification gave estimated nucleated cell counts. Sequencing was performed with immunoSEQ multiplex PCR; in TCRdb, only in-frame clones are kept and a portion is missing. The D gene and trimming were derived from the DNA, and the V and J assignments and clone size from that table. There are about 40,000 clones in the sample; approximately 86% occur only once, and 4.2% lies in the top ten. This sample is part of a study of blood T cell repertoires in COVID-19. Overall study: Donors in the United States, Italy and Spain gave samples during acute or convalescent COVID-19. PBMCs, B-cell-depleted T cells, or T cells provided the cDNA or gDNA that made up the material.

The CDR3 loop spans 14 amino acids. After removal of 5 bases from V and 3 bases from J, the junction contained 4 bases not matched to a gene. Per germline, CDR1 WNHNN and CDR2 SYGVQD (reference sequence). The V and J genes are TRBV10-1 and TRBJ2-7, with TRBD1 identical over 10 bases. This sequence originates from a woman in her 70s with acute or convalescent COVID-19. Specimen: peripheral blood. The CDR3 bases are TGCGCCAGCAGTCGGGACAGGGGAAACTACGAGCAGTACTTC. This sequence encodes CASSRDRGNYEQYF.